These 10 T cell receptor beta chains came from one sample sequenced in a study of blood T cell repertoires in COVID-19 (dated by TCRdb to 2018 to 2021). The method was the immunoSEQ multiplex PCR assay. TCRdb's version of the immuneACCESS table is confined to in-frame rearrangements and falls short of the full clone set. An unresolved V gene accounts for under half of the shortfall where checked; the remainder is of unknown origin. This sample comprises 300,000 to 400,000 clones, around nine tenths of them detected only once. The ten biggest clones cover more than 3% of the sample. Material: peripheral blood. The receptors were gathered from a woman younger than 30 who had recovered from COVID-19.

The chain combines TRBV5-6 with TRBJ2-1; no firm D call. The germline V gene encodes CDR1 SGHDT and CDR2 YYEEEE. The CDR3 is 13 residues long. With 1 base removed from V and 3 bases from J, the gap between germline ends came to 5 bases. The CDR3 loop reads CASSLLLYNEQFF. CDR3 DNA: TGTGCCAGCAGCTTGCTCCTCTACAATGAGCAGTTCTTC.

This sequence joins TRBV30 and TRBJ2-7; 7 bases align to TRBD1. After removal of 0 bases from V and 4 bases from J, the junction contained 0 bases not matched to a gene. The CDR3 contains 12 residues. CDR1 GTSNPN and CDR2 SVGIG come from the germline V gene (reference sequence). CDR3 protein: CAWSVDRYEQYV. CDR3 nucleotide sequence: TGTGCCTGGAGTGTGGACAGGTACGAGCAGTACGTC.

CDR3 in amino acids: CASSLKESNTEAFF. DNA of the CDR3: TGCGCCAGCAGCTTGAAGGAGAGCAACACTGAAGCTTTCTTT. The V and J genes are TRBV5-1 and TRBJ1-1; D unclear. This CDR3 spans 14 amino acids. The germline gives CDR1 SGHRS, CDR2 YFSETQ. V lost 1 base to trimming and J lost 2 bases, with 9 bases between them.

This chain uses TRBV7-2 with TRBJ2-1; D remains ambiguous. V lost 2 bases and J lost 9, with 5 bases in between. The CDR3 extends over 11 amino acids. Per germline, CDR1 SGHTA and CDR2 FQGNSA. The CDR3 DNA reads as TGTGCCAGCAGCTTAATTCTTGAGCAGTTCTTC. Translated, it gives CASSLILEQFF.

This clone was detected only once. The chain recombines TRBV5-6 with TRBJ2-5, with 9 nucleotides matching TRBD2. Germline CDR1 SGHDT, CDR2 YYEEEE. This CDR3 region has 16 residues. The ends lost 1 base at V and 1 base at J; junction bases unmatched: 5. This CDR3 reads CASSLFAGGPQETQYF. The CDR3, as DNA: TGTGCCAGCAGCTTGTTCGCGGGAGGGCCCCAAGAGACCCAGTACTTC.

The chain recombines TRBV4-1 with TRBJ2-1; 7 bases map to TRBD2. The CDR3 runs 16 residues. Trimming at V came to 0 bases and at J to 9 bases, leaving 11 bases not matched to a gene. Germline V lookup: CDR1 MGHRA, CDR2 YSYEKL. The CDR3 DNA is TGCGCCAGCAGCCAAGACCCCCAGCGGGATAAGGGTGAGCAGTTCTTC. It encodes CASSQDPQRDKGEQFF.

The rearrangement uses TRBV3-1 (or the pseudogene TRBV3-2) and TRBJ2-5; 10 bases line up with TRBD2. Germline V gene data show CDR1 as LGHDT and CDR2 as YNNKEL (reference sequence). The CDR3 has 17 residues. The ends lost 0 bases at V and 5 bases at J; junction bases unmatched: 9. The CDR3 DNA follows: TGTGCCAGCAGCCAAGATTTAATAGCGGGAGGTTGGGAGACCCAGTACTTC. It translates to CASSQDLIAGGWETQYF.

The chain employs TRBV9 and TRBJ2-2; TRBD2 agrees at 9 bases. CDR1 is SGDLS, CDR2 YYNGEE, per germline. The CDR3 is 16 residues long. The ends lost 2 bases at V and 0 bases at J; junction bases unmatched: 2. The CDR3 loop reads CASSVRLAANTGELFF. The CDR3 DNA is TGTGCCAGCAGCGTGCGACTAGCGGCGAACACCGGGGAGCTGTTTTTT.

CDR3 nucleotides: TGTGCCAGCAGTACCACCGGGACAGGGGGACCATTGGTCAAAAACATTCAGTACTTC. Its translation is CASSTTGTGGPLVKNIQYF. The rearrangement uses TRBV27 and TRBJ2-4, with 11 bases that match TRBD1. Germline trimming cut 5 bases from V and 3 bases from J; bases unmatched to any gene: 15. The length of the CDR3 is 19 residues. From germline, CDR1 is MNHEY and CDR2 SMNVEV (reference sequence).

This rearrangement joins TRBV6-8 to TRBJ2-1; the D gene is possibly TRBD2 (6 bases). The CDR3 consists of 19 residues. V lost 2 bases, J lost 0 bases, and 20 bases lay in between. Germline values: CDR1 MNHGY, CDR2 SAAAGT. The CDR3 DNA follows: TGTGCCAGCAGTTACACGATCCATAGCGGTGAGCACTCCTACAATGAGCAGTTCTTC. The encoded protein is CASSYTIHSGEHSYNEQFF.